This is a list of T cell receptor beta chains from one sample in a study of blood T cells in healthy people across ages. MiXCR was run by TCRdb on the 5' RACE reads, yielding one entry per CDR3 protein. The repertoire has about 2 million distinct CDR3 sequences, less than 50% of them found once; the top ten carry approximately 2.1%. The sample taken for sequencing was blood. All receptors derive from a woman between 40 and 55 years old in good health. CDR3s include the opening cysteine and the closing phenylalanine or tryptophan.

v_call	j_call	cdr3_aa
TRBV7-6	TRBJ2-5	CASSLDVPSGARVRMAQYF
TRBV7-2	TRBJ1-5	CASSLGPSGPQHF
TRBV5-1	TRBJ2-3	CASSPRGPRGDTQYF
TRBV13	.	CASSLTAGGPSEETQYF
TRBV4-3	TRBJ2-3	CASSQDPTSGGPTDTQYF
TRBV6-5	TRBJ2-5	CASRPGLAETQYF
TRBV7-2	TRBJ2-4	CASSYQTGGQYF
TRBV20-1	TRBJ2-7	CSAILARLSYEQYF
TRBV7-9	TRBJ2-1	CASRPKTGGTNEQFF
TRBV12-3/TRBV12-4	TRBJ2-5	CASRGTPSRGRTQYF
TRBV29-1	TRBJ1-2	CSVEEWVGRLPYGYTF
TRBV9	TRBJ2-5	CASSTGGTGPVQETQYF
TRBV12-3/TRBV12-4	TRBJ1-1	CASRPGQVFEAFF
TRBV5-5	TRBJ1-2	CASSYPVEGQDGYTF
TRBV6-1	TRBJ2-3	CASRPLTLASRTDTQYF
TRBV28	TRBJ1-4	CASSPIEGKLFF
TRBV6-6	TRBJ2-5	CASNSRDRGRETQYF
TRBV20-1	TRBJ1-2	CSCSQGNGYTF
TRBV24-1	TRBJ2-1	CATSDTYNEQFF
TRBV12-5	TRBJ2-5	CASGSGTPGETQYF
TRBV7-2	TRBJ2-7	CASSLSGLGSYEQYF
TRBV29-1	TRBJ2-7	CSVRQGGRYEQYF
TRBV28	TRBJ1-6	CAGSFRHNSPLHF
TRBV6-1	TRBJ1-2	CASSEGAVTNYGYTF
TRBV24-1	.	CASEEGETQYF
TRBV5-1	TRBJ2-7	CASAVSAGYEQYF
TRBV6-1	TRBJ2-5	CASSDTFGDGTQYF
TRBV4-3	TRBJ1-4	CASSQERDRLGEKLFF
TRBV12-3/TRBV12-4	TRBJ2-3	CASTLAWPSSGELTDTQYF
TRBV18	TRBJ2-3	CASSATGKPTDTQYF
TRBV6-5	TRBJ2-7	CASRQAGPSYEQYF
TRBV5-1	TRBJ2-1	CASSSRASGGANPYNEQFF
TRBV12-5	TRBJ2-3	CASGLFGGTDTQYF
TRBV4-2	TRBJ1-4	CASSRGPESEKLFF
TRBV27	TRBJ1-2	CASSLGKSYGYTF
TRBV6-6	TRBJ2-1	CASSYTGGAGNEQFF
TRBV25-1	TRBJ1-6	CASAPGAPSPLHF
TRBV4-3	TRBJ1-4	CASSQDVDLLNEKLFF
TRBV15	TRBJ2-3	CATSRDRTARTDTQYF
TRBV24-1	TRBJ1-2	CATSDATGTESYGYTF